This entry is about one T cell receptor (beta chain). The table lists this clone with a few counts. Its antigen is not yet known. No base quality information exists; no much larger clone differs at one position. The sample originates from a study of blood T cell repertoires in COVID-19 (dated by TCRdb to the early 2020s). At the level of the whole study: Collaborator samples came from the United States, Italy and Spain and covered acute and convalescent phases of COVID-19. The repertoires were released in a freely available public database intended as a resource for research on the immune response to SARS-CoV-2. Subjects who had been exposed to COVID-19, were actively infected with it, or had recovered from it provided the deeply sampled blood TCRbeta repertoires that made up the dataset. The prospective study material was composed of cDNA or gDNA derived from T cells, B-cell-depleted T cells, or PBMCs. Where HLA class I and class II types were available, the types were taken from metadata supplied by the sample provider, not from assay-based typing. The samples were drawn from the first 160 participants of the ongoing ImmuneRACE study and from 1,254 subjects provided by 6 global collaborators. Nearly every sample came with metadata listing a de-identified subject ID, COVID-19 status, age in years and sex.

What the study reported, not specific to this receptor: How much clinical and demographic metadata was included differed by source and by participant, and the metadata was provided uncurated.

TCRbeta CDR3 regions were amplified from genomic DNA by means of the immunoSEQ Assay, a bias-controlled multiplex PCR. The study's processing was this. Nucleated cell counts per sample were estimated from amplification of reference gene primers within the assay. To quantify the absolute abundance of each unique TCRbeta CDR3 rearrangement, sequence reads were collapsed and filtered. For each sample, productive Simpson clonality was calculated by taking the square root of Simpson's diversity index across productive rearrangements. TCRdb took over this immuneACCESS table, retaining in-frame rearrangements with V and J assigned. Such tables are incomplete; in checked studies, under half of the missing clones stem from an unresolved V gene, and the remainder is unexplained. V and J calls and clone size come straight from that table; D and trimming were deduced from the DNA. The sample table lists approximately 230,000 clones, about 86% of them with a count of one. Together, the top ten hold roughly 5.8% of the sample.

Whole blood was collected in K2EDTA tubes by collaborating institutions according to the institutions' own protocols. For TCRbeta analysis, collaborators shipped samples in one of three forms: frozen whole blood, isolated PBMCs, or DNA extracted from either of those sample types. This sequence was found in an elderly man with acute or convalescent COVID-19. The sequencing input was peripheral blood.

The nucleotide sequence reads TGTGCCTTCCCCCGGACAGATGACAGCTCACCCCTCCACTTT. It codes for CAFPRTDDSSPLHF. This chain is built from TRBV19 and TRBJ1-6; TRBD1 is possibly the D segment (6 matching bases). CDR1 and CDR2 (LNHDA, SQIVND) derive from the germline V gene (reference sequence). Inclusive of the bounding cysteine and phenylalanine, the CDR3 is 14 residues long. The only DNA kept is the CDR3, 42 bases in frame from the first base. V and J are truncated by 11 bases and 10 bases respectively, leaving an intervening sequence of 21 bases.